The rows below give T cell receptor beta chains drawn from one sample of a study of blood T cell repertoires in COVID-19. Produced via immunoSEQ multiplex PCR; TCRdb's table is partial and in-frame only. The sample includes tens of thousands of clones, around four fifths of them seen just once. The sequenced material came from peripheral blood. The receptors were gathered from a woman aged 45-65 years with active or convalescent COVID-19. Both conserved end residues are part of each CDR3.

j_call,v_call,cdr3_aa
TRBJ1-2,TRBV30,CAWGGQGGYTF
TRBJ1-4,TRBV7-9,CASSVGQGNEKLFF
TRBJ1-2,TRBV3-1/TRBV3-2,CASSPDRGYGYTF
TRBJ2-1,TRBV4-3,CASSPGRASGYNEQFF
TRBJ2-1,TRBV5-6,CASAEVPGIEQFF
TRBJ1-4,TRBV19,CASRTNRGLGGEKLFF
TRBJ2-3,TRBV13,CASSLTGRSTDTQYF
TRBJ1-5,TRBV13,CASSLTGEDQPQHF
TRBJ2-7,TRBV12-3/TRBV12-4,CASSWDSDYEQYF
TRBJ2-1,TRBV5-1,CASSSPDSSYNEQFF
TRBJ1-1,TRBV25-1,CASLGRGNGLNTEAFF
TRBJ2-7,TRBV3-1/TRBV3-2,CASSHLDRGALEQYF
TRBJ2-4,TRBV5-1,CASSLARQGYNIQYF
TRBJ2-7,TRBV29-1,CSVPVAGTSYEQYF
TRBJ2-1,TRBV9,CASSMTSGRAYEQFF
TRBJ1-4,TRBV10-3,CAISVTVNEKLFF
TRBJ1-2,TRBV18,CASSPDRDYGYTF
TRBJ1-5,TRBV6-2/TRBV6-3,CASSYPPGGEGQPQHF
TRBJ2-3,TRBV11-3,CASSLGGASTDTQYF
TRBJ1-2,TRBV5-6,CASSRAGTGARWGYTF
TRBJ1-2,TRBV6-1,CASSAPFLDYGYTF
TRBJ1-1,TRBV30,CAWSRDTNTEAFF
TRBJ2-5,TRBV7-3,CASSLGLAGSETQYF
TRBJ1-4,TRBV27,CASTDRATNEKLFF
TRBJ1-1,TRBV5-1,CASSRQGNTEAFF
TRBJ1-5,TRBV2,CASSADRGQPQHF
TRBJ1-5,TRBV6-6,CASSLDRGGGAWHF
TRBJ1-1,TRBV19,CASSPGQGIHTEAFF
TRBJ2-1,TRBV7-2,CASSPRSTSGAGNEQFF
TRBJ1-2,TRBV2,CASSDRGVYGYTF
TRBJ1-1,TRBV7-2,CASSPRRETEAFF
TRBJ2-7,TRBV27,CASSLSSGYEQYF
TRBJ1-2,TRBV7-2,CASSLARGAVSYGYTF
TRBJ2-3,TRBV7-2,CASTLREGDTQYF
TRBJ1-2,TRBV6-6,CASSPTGIYGYTF
TRBJ2-7,TRBV13,CASSLSLETGGEQYF
TRBJ1-5,TRBV5-6,CASSRRQFTNQPQHF
TRBJ2-7,TRBV6-1,CASSLGEVAYEQYF
TRBJ2-1,TRBV7-8,CASSLGLLAGGRLDEQFF
TRBJ1-1,TRBV6-2/TRBV6-3,CASSYNGQGSTEAFF
TRBJ2-7,TRBV7-2,CASSDGTGKHEQYF
TRBJ1-2,TRBV20-1,CSASEGAGRSGYTF
TRBJ2-2,TRBV7-9,CASSRLAGDTGELFF
TRBJ2-2,TRBV7-9,CASSPQGLRSGELFF
TRBJ2-7,TRBV6-2/TRBV6-3,CASSQLAPPSEQYF
TRBJ1-3,TRBV7-8,CASSLAETFLSSGNTIYF
TRBJ1-1,TRBV5-6,CASSLVTGHTEAFF
TRBJ1-1,TRBV19,CASSKGAGVNTEAFF
TRBJ1-1,TRBV6-6,CASSYSRGQEKAFF